This T cell receptor (beta chain) is from a study of T cell clonality in common variable immunodeficiency. Study observations and caveats: What drives increased CVID clonality needs T cell subpopulation sequencing. Fewer deletions and N-nucleotide insertions were reportedly seen in common variable immunodeficiency TCR beta sequences.

Of CVID subjects, more than twelve were female and around 27 male, mean age 40. This clone was recorded at least ten times. Its antigen remains unknown. Read sequence stops 3 residues before the CDR3 end, and the germline J gene provides the missing end. Using immunoSEQ multiplex PCR, the repertoire was profiled, and TCRdb retains in-frame clones only, with some absent. The sample has fewer than 30,000 clones, none seen only once; the top ten hold 2.5% to 3.5%. CDR1 LNHDA and CDR2 SQIVND come from the germline V gene (reference sequence). V lost 5 bases and J lost 6, with 11 bases in between. The CDR3 is made up of 13 amino acids.

This receptor was taken from a human donor with common variable immunodeficiency. The rearrangement links TRBV19 to TRBJ1-5; D possibly corresponds to TRBD1 (5 bases). Sequenced sample: peripheral blood mononuclear cells. Incomplete CDR3 DNA: TGTGCCAGTAGTCATAGGGGAAGTCAGCCC. The encoded protein is CASSHRGSQP. The full-length CDR3 reads as CASSHRGSQPQHF.